This T cell receptor beta chain derives from a study of blood T cell repertoires in COVID-19. Whole-study context: Sites across the United States, Italy and Spain contributed samples from acute and convalescent COVID-19. The analysed material was cDNA or gDNA that came from T cells, B-cell-depleted T cells, or PBMCs.

V dropped 2 bases and J dropped 2 bases, with 10 bases sitting between them. Germline V gives CDR1 MNHEY, CDR2 SMNVEV (reference sequence). The CDR3 is made up of 15 amino acids. In the authors' methods: From reference gene primer amplification, estimates of nucleated cell counts were derived. The protocol was immunoSEQ multiplex PCR, while the TCRdb copy is restricted to in-frame clones and leaves out a portion. V, J and clone size are those of that table, while D and trimming were read from the DNA. The sample yields about 290,000 clones, over 80% seen once. This chain uses TRBV27 with TRBJ1-5; D ambiguous. The sample comprised peripheral blood. The receptor was derived from a woman aged 45 to 65 with active or convalescent COVID-19. CDR3 DNA sequence: TGTGCCAGCAGTTTACTCGGGATGGGCAATCAGCCCCAGCATTTT. It yields the protein CASSLLGMGNQPQHF.